This is a list of T cell receptor beta chains from one sample in a study of post-analysis software for immune sequencing data. TCRdb re-analysed the PCR reads in MiXCR, keeping a single row per CDR3 protein. This sample has more than 450,000 distinct CDR3 sequences, with about 44% found just once. The sequencing input was blood. These receptors all come from a girl aged 10 to 17 with multiple sclerosis. Both conserved end residues are part of each CDR3. Fields, in order: D gene, clone size, J gene, V gene, CDR3 DNA, CDR3 protein. The D gene is left open where the match is weak. Size is omitted from some rows. Given values are once, few, many or a class for expanded clones.

NA,few,TRBJ2-5,TRBV10-3,TGTGCCATCAGTGAGTCCGAATTCCCCTTTTCCGGGAAAGAGACCCAGTACTTC,CAISESEFPFSGKETQYF
NA,many,TRBJ2-7,TRBV28,TGTGCCAGCAGTCCCACAGGGACCGAGCAGTACTTC,CASSPTGTEQYF
NA,once,TRBJ2-3,TRBV5-1,TGCGCCAGCAGCTTGTTACAGGGCACAGATACGCAGTATTTT,CASSLLQGTDTQYF
NA,NA,TRBJ1-2,TRBV5-6,TGTGCCAGCAGCTCTGGGACACTCCTCCTTGGCTACACCTTC,CASSSGTLLLGYTF
NA,few,TRBJ2-5,TRBV4-2,TGTGCCAGCAGCCAAGAAGAAGGAGAGACCCAGTACTTC,CASSQEEGETQYF
TRBD1,NA,TRBJ1-2,TRBV20-1,TGCAGTGCGGAGACAGGGGGCGTAGTCTATGGCTACACCTTC,CSAETGGVVYGYTF
TRBD2,NA,TRBJ2-1,TRBV20-1,TGCAGTGCTAGAGATAATTGGCGGGGGGCCGGGAATGAGCAGTTCTTC,CSARDNWRGAGNEQFF
NA,NA,TRBJ1-1,TRBV29-1,TGCAGCGTTGAAGGAGGCCAAAAACTTGAAGCTTTCTTT,CSVEGGQKLEAFF
NA,NA,TRBJ1-2,TRBV3-1,TGTGCCAGCAGCCAAGGGAACAGCTATGGCTACACCTTC,CASSQGNSYGYTF
NA,NA,TRBJ1-4,TRBV28,TGTGCCAGCAGTTATGGAAATGAAAAACTGTTTTTT,CASSYGNEKLFF
NA,NA,TRBJ2-7,TRBV10-2,TGCGCCAGCAGGGATGAGCTTGGTAACAAGCAGTACTTC,CASRDELGNKQYF
NA,few,TRBJ1-6,TRBV3-1,TGTGCCAGCAGCCAAGATCTTACGGCATATAATTCACCCCTCCACTTT,CASSQDLTAYNSPLHF
NA,NA,TRBJ2-3,TRBV30,TGTGCCTGGACATCGGGGGGCCAAGGAGTGGGAGATACGCAGTATTTT,CAWTSGGQGVGDTQYF
NA,NA,TRBJ2-5,TRBV11-3,TGTGCCAGCAGCTTCTTAGGGATGCGCGAGACCCAGTACTTC,CASSFLGMRETQYF
NA,NA,TRBJ1-1,TRBV9,TGTGCCAGCAGCGTCCACGTAGGGGGCACTGAAGCTTTCTTT,CASSVHVGGTEAFF
NA,NA,TRBJ1-1,TRBV7-2,TGTGCCAGCAGCTTAAATGGTTGGGCTGAAGCTTTCTTT,CASSLNGWAEAFF
NA,NA,TRBJ2-5,TRBV9,TGTGCCAGCACCAAAGAAGGGGTTTCAGAGACCCAGTACTTC,CASTKEGVSETQYF
TRBD1,NA,TRBJ1-5,TRBV12-3/TRBV12-4,TGTGCCAGCAAGGGGCAGGGGGCCAGCAATCAGCCCCAGCATTTT,CASKGQGASNQPQHF
NA,few,TRBJ2-7,TRBV5-1,TGCGCCAGCAGCTTGGCCCCGGCCGTTACAGGGATCTCCTACGAGCAGTACTTC,CASSLAPAVTGISYEQYF
TRBD2,NA,TRBJ2-5,TRBV12-3/TRBV12-4,TGTGCCAGCAGTTGGGCTAGCGGGGCCCGGGAGACCCAGTACTTC,CASSWASGARETQYF
NA,NA,TRBJ1-3,TRBV12-3/TRBV12-4,TGTGCCAGCAGTTTAAGTGGACGTGGAAACACCATATATTTT,CASSLSGRGNTIYF
TRBD1,NA,TRBJ1-2,TRBV4-1,TGCGCCAGCAGCCAACCCGGACAGGGCAATGGCTACACCTTC,CASSQPGQGNGYTF
NA,NA,TRBJ1-5,TRBV5-1,TGCGCCAGCAGCCCCGGACCGCTTGGTAGCAATCAGCCCCAGCATTTT,CASSPGPLGSNQPQHF
NA,NA,TRBJ1-5,TRBV30,TGTGCCTGGAGTGGGGGTGGGGGCAATCAGCCCCAGCATTTT,CAWSGGGGNQPQHF
TRBD1,NA,TRBJ2-5,TRBV12-3/TRBV12-4,TGTGCCAGCAGTTCCCGGGGACAGGGCCGGGAGACCCAGTACTTC,CASSSRGQGRETQYF
TRBD1,NA,TRBJ2-1,TRBV6-5,TGTGCCAGCGTTAATACAGGGGGCAATGAGCAGTTCTTC,CASVNTGGNEQFF
NA,NA,TRBJ2-5,TRBV10-3,TGTGCCATCAGTGACCCCCTACGGGGACGGACAATCGAGACCCAGTACTTC,CAISDPLRGRTIETQYF
NA,few,TRBJ2-7,TRBV27,TGTGCCAGCACCACGGGACGGAACTACGAGCAGTACTTC,CASTTGRNYEQYF
NA,NA,TRBJ2-5,TRBV3-1,TGTGCCAGTAGCCACCCCACCGTGGCGGGGGAGACCCAGTACTTC,CASSHPTVAGETQYF
TRBD2,few,TRBJ2-1,TRBV5-1,TGCGCCAGCAGCTTACTGGCTAGCGGGGAGGGTGAGCAGTTCTTC,CASSLLASGEGEQFF
TRBD2,NA,TRBJ2-1,TRBV7-3,TGTGCCAGCAGCCCCCAACCGGGACTAGCGGGCTTCAATGAGCAGTTCTTC,CASSPQPGLAGFNEQFF
NA,few,TRBJ2-5,TRBV5-1,TGCGCCAGCAGCTTGGTGGTAAACCAAGAGACCCAGTACTTC,CASSLVVNQETQYF
TRBD1,few,TRBJ2-7,TRBV29-1,TGCAGCGTTGAAGGACTAAAAGGACAGGGGATCCCCTCCTACGAGCAGTACTTC,CSVEGLKGQGIPSYEQYF
NA,few,TRBJ2-7,TRBV5-1,TGCGCCAGCAGCTTGGGTGCCGGAGGAGGTTCCTACGAGCAGTACTTC,CASSLGAGGGSYEQYF
NA,NA,TRBJ1-1,TRBV10-3,TGTGCCATCCTAAGCGATTTGAACACTGAAGCTTTCTTT,CAILSDLNTEAFF
NA,NA,TRBJ2-7,TRBV9,TGTGCCAGCAGCGTAGATCGGCTCGCTAGCTCCTACGAGCAGTACTTC,CASSVDRLASSYEQYF
NA,few,TRBJ2-4,TRBV12-3/TRBV12-4,TGTGCCAGCAGTTTGTATCCCACCAAAAACATTCAGTACTTC,CASSLYPTKNIQYF
NA,NA,TRBJ2-7,TRBV6-5,TGTGCCAGCAGTCGTCTAAGGCAGGGGAGCAACGAGCAGTACTTC,CASSRLRQGSNEQYF
TRBD2,few,TRBJ2-5,TRBV20-1,TGCAGTGCGAGTATGGGCGGGAGGCTCCAGACCCAGTACTTC,CSASMGGRLQTQYF
NA,NA,TRBJ1-1,TRBV28,TGTGCCAGCAGTTTACCGGGAAGTATGATGAACACTGAAGCTTTCTTT,CASSLPGSMMNTEAFF
NA,few,TRBJ2-1,TRBV7-2,TGTGCCAGCAGCTTGACGGATAGCTCCTACAATGAGCAGTTCTTC,CASSLTDSSYNEQFF
TRBD2,NA,TRBJ2-5,TRBV5-1,TGCGCCAGCAGCTTTGAGCGGGGGGGCTTCCAAGAGACCCAGTACTTC,CASSFERGGFQETQYF
TRBD1,NA,TRBJ1-5,TRBV13,TGTGCCAGCAGCGATAAACCCGGGACAGGGGAATTAAAGTGCAATCAGCCCCAGCATTTT,CASSDKPGTGELKCNQPQHF
TRBD1,NA,TRBJ2-1,TRBV24-1,TGTGCCACCAGTGACTCTCGGACAGGGGGGCACAATGAGCAGTTCTTC,CATSDSRTGGHNEQFF
NA,few,TRBJ1-1,TRBV3-1,TGTGCCAGCAGCCAGACCCGAGGGGAAGCTTTCTTT,CASSQTRGEAFF
NA,few,TRBJ2-3,TRBV12-3/TRBV12-4,TGTGCCAGCACCTCTCGGGGGGCGGTCACAGATACGCAGTATTTT,CASTSRGAVTDTQYF
TRBD1,few,TRBJ1-2,TRBV6-5,TGTGCCAGCAGTTACTTACAGGGGTCTTATGGCTACACCTTC,CASSYLQGSYGYTF
NA,NA,TRBJ2-2,TRBV7-7,TGTGCTAGCAGCTCCGGACGGGCGAACACCGGGGAGCTGTTTTTT,CASSSGRANTGELFF
NA,NA,TRBJ2-1,TRBV12-3/TRBV12-4,TGTGCCAGCAGTTTAGACGCGTGGCAGCCCAGCTCCTACAATGAGCAGTTCTTC,CASSLDAWQPSSYNEQFF
NA,few,TRBJ2-7,TRBV4-2,TGTGCCAGCAGCCAAGATGTGGAAGGCTCCTACGAGCAGTACTTC,CASSQDVEGSYEQYF
NA,NA,TRBJ2-7,TRBV10-3,TGTGCCATCAGTGAGGCAGCCACCTACGAGCAGTACTTC,CAISEAATYEQYF
TRBD2,NA,TRBJ2-1,TRBV7-6,TGTGCCAGCAGCCCCCCGAGGACTAGTAAGAATGAGCAGTTCTTC,CASSPPRTSKNEQFF
TRBD1,many,TRBJ1-5,TRBV18,TGTGCCAGCAGCCCACAGGGGAATCAGCCCCAGCATTTT,CASSPQGNQPQHF
TRBD1,few,TRBJ2-1,TRBV10-3,TGTGCCTTCAAAGCGGGACAGGGGTTTGGCAATGAGCAGTTCTTC,CAFKAGQGFGNEQFF
TRBD1,few,TRBJ2-5,TRBV12-3/TRBV12-4,TGTGCCAGCAGTCCCGGACAGGCTTTGGGGCAGTACTTC,CASSPGQALGQYF
NA,NA,TRBJ2-3,TRBV3-1,TGTGCCAGCACCCAAGACAGGGATACGCAGTATTTT,CASTQDRDTQYF
NA,NA,TRBJ1-2,TRBV7-9,TGTGCCAGCAGCTTAAACGCGGAGGAAGGCTATGGCTACACCTTC,CASSLNAEEGYGYTF